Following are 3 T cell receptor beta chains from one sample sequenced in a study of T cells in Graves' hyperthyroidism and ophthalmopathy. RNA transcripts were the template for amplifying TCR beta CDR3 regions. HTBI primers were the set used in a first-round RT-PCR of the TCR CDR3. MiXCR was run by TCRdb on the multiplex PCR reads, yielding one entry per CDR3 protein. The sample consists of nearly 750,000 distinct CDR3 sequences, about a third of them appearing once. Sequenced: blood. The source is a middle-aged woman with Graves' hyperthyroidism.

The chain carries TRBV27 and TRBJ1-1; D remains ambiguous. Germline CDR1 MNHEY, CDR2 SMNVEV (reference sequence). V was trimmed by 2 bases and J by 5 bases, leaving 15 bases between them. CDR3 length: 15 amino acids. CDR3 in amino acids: CASSLIPGVGTEAFF. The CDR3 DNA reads TGTGCCAGCAGTTTAATCCCCGGGGTGGGAACTGAAGCTTTCTTT.

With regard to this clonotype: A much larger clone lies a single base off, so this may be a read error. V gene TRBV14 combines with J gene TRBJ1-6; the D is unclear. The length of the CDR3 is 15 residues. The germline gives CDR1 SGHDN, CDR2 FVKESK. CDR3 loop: CAGSQATSNNSPLHF. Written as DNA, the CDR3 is TGTGCCGGCAGCCAAGCAACCAGCAATAATTCACCCCTCCACTTT.

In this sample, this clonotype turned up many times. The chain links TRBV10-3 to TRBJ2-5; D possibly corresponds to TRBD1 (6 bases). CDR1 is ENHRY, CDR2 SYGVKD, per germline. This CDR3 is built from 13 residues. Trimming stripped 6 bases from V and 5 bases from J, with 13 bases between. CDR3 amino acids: CAISPGARETQYF. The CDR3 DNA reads TGTGCCATCAGCCCAGGGGCCAGGGAGACCCAGTACTTC.